These 23 T cell receptor beta chains were sequenced from one sample in a study of T cell repertoires in cytomegalovirus infection. Via MiXCR, TCRdb re-called the reads, giving one row per CDR3 protein. The sample lists 130,000 or so distinct CDR3 sequences; 5.5% to 7% were seen once. The sample consisted of PBMCs. The receptors were sampled from a human donor in good health (CMV status not recorded). Some clones in this sample may be carry-over from other donors' samples.

This clonotype was counted at least ten times. V gene TRBV7-2 combines with J gene TRBJ2-4; D is unresolved. CDR1 and CDR2 from the germline V gene are SGHTA and FQGNSA. The CDR3 contains 14 residues. Trimming removed 1 base at V and 6 bases at J, with 10 bases between. The CDR3 is CASSLGVGLNIQYF. The CDR3 DNA follows: TGTGCCAGCAGCTTAGGGGTGGGGTTAAACATTCAGTACTTC.

This clonotype was recorded many times. V and J are TRBV12-3 or TRBV12-4 and TRBJ2-1, with D unclear. This CDR3 is 13 amino acids long. V lost 3 bases and J 9 bases, leaving 12 bases between the germline ends. The CDR3 DNA reads TGTGCCAGCAGTTTGGTGGTAGGTTTTGAGCAGTTCTTC. It translates to CASSLVVGFEQFF.

This clonotype was counted ten times or more. The genes are TRBV20-1 and TRBJ1-3; D call uncertain. This CDR3 is built from 15 residues. V was cut by 6 bases and J by 8 bases, with 23 bases left in between. Germline-derived CDR1 and CDR2 are DFQATT and SNEGSKA (reference sequence). CDR3 sequence: CSAKKTDGFLDTIYF. CDR3 nucleotides: TGCAGTGCCAAGAAGACGGACGGGTTCCTGGACACCATATATTTT.

This clonotype has at least ten counts. The genes are TRBV7-2 and TRBJ2-3, with D uncertain. The ends were cut back, 7 bases at V and 1 base at J, with 18 bases in the middle. CDR3 size: 16 residues. The V gene's germline CDR1 is SGHTA and CDR2 FQGNSA. CDR3 residues: CASTLGRPVGTDTQYF. Written as DNA, the CDR3 is TGTGCCAGCACCCTAGGCAGACCGGTAGGCACAGATACGCAGTATTTT. Using reference TRBV7-2 and TRBJ2-3 for the parts outside the CDR3, the full variable domain is GAGVSQSPSNKVTEKGKDVELRCDPISGHTALYWYRQSLGQGLEFLIYFQGNSAPDKSGLPSDRFSAERTGGSVSTLTIQRTQQEDSAVYLCASTLGRPVGTDTQYFGPGTRLTVL.

This clonotype was recorded only once. A much larger clone differs from this one at a single base, so this may be a read error. The chain's CDR3 is CASSLPHAGEPFF. In nucleotides, the CDR3 is TGTGCCAGCAGCCTCCCCCACGCCGGGGAGCCGTTTTTT. The chain has TRBV5-4 and TRBJ2-2; tentative D call: TRBD2 (5 bases). Germline V CDR1 and CDR2: SGHNT, YYREEE (reference sequence). This CDR3 spans 13 amino acids.

The chain uses TRBV5-6 and TRBJ1-5; 11 bases fit TRBD1. Germline V gene sequence: CDR1 SGHDT, CDR2 YYEEEE. This CDR3 has 18 residues. Trimming removed 4 bases from V and 5 bases from J; junction bases left unmatched: 14. As DNA, the CDR3 is TGTGCCAGCAGCGCCGCATCTGGACAGGGGGCGATCGATCAGCCCCAGCATTTT. Its protein is CASSAASGQGAIDQPQHF.

This clonotype was found many times. The chain recombines TRBV7-3 with TRBJ2-3; possibly TRBD1 for D (5 bases). The germline V gene encodes CDR1 SGHTA and CDR2 FQGTGA. Trimming removed 9 bases at V and 6 bases at J, with 19 bases between. The length of the CDR3 is 14 residues. The CDR3 reads CASSRGLHDDTQYF. The CDR3 bases are TGTGCCAGTAGTAGGGGCCTTCATGATGATACGCAGTATTTT.

A few counts support this clonotype. The chain uses TRBV4-2 and TRBJ1-2; D may be TRBD1 (6 bases). The CDR3 contains 16 residues. Trimming cost V 0 bases and J 8 bases, with 19 bases left between them. From germline, CDR1 is LGHNA and CDR2 YNFKEQ. Here the CDR3 DNA reads TGTGCCAGCAGCCAAGATGACAGGTCATTTAGGGGAGGCTACACCTTC. Its protein product is CASSQDDRSFRGGYTF.

The rearrangement links TRBV5-1 to TRBJ2-5; D is perhaps TRBD1 (5 bases). CDR1 SGHRS and CDR2 YFSETQ come from the germline V gene. This CDR3 has 15 residues. Trimming removed 1 base from V and 5 bases from J, with 15 bases in between. The CDR3: CASSLFAGAGETQYF. Here the CDR3 DNA reads TGCGCCAGCAGCTTGTTCGCTGGGGCTGGGGAGACCCAGTACTTC.

This clonotype came up many times. This chain links TRBV5-1 with TRBJ2-4; 10 nucleotides line up with TRBD2. Germline V gene data show CDR1 as SGHRS and CDR2 as YFSETQ. The CDR3 totals 16 residues. V was pared by 2 bases and J by 1 base, with 3 bases of the junction left unmatched. CDR3 coding DNA: TGCGCCAGCAGCTTAGGACTAGCGGTTGCCAAAAACATTCAGTACTTC. This gives the protein CASSLGLAVAKNIQYF.

There are many counts of this clonotype. The V call is TRBV7-2, the J call TRBJ2-1; the match to TRBD2 covers 14 bases. The CDR3 totals 16 residues. Germline assignment: CDR1 SGHTA and CDR2 FQGNSA. With 4 bases clipped from V and 4 bases from J, the junction kept 3 bases outside the gene matches. In nucleotides, the CDR3 is TGTGCCAGCAGCTCGACTAGCGGGGGGGTTTACAATGAGCAGTTCTTC. Translation: CASSSTSGGVYNEQFF.

This chain joins TRBV3-1 and TRBJ1-6, with D unclear. Germline-derived CDR1 and CDR2 are LGHDT and YNNKEL (reference sequence). The length of the CDR3 is 15 residues. The ends were cut back, 6 bases at V and 3 bases at J, with 12 bases in the middle. CDR3 loop: CASRPPDGYNSPLHF. The CDR3 DNA is TGTGCCAGCAGGCCCCCGGACGGCTATAATTCACCCCTCCACTTT.

This clonotype was picked up many times. The CDR3 sequence: CASSRTVSYEQYF. In DNA form, the CDR3 reads TGTGCCAGCAGCCGGACAGTCTCCTACGAGCAGTACTTC. The chain is built from TRBV6-1 and TRBJ2-7, with TRBD1 as a possible D gene (6 bases). This CDR3 region has 13 residues. Germline V CDR1 and CDR2: MNHNS, SASEGT. Trimming pared 6 bases from V and 0 bases from J, leaving 9 bases between.

The chain has TRBV7-3 and TRBJ2-2; the D gene is possibly TRBD2 (6 bases). Trimming left V 5 bases short and J 6 bases short, with 10 bases between. This CDR3 comprises 13 residues. CDR1 and CDR2 from the germline V gene are SGHTA and FQGTGA. The CDR3 here is CASSPAGPGELFF. The CDR3 DNA follows: TGTGCCAGCAGCCCCGCGGGGCCCGGGGAGCTGTTTTTT.

This clonotype was observed at least ten times. V and J are TRBV19 and TRBJ2-1; perhaps TRBD1 as D (6 bases). Per the germline V gene, CDR1 is LNHDA and CDR2 is SQIVND (reference sequence). This CDR3 spans 15 amino acids. Trimming took 3 bases from V and 3 from J, leaving 12 bases between them. CDR3 coding DNA: TGTGCCAGTAGTATTTTGAGAGGGGGCTACAATGAGCAGTTCTTC. The encoded protein is CASSILRGGYNEQFF.

This clonotype appeared a few times. The V and J genes are TRBV7-8 and TRBJ1-1, with D perhaps TRBD1 (6 bases). Per germline, CDR1 SGHVS and CDR2 FQNEAQ. The CDR3 spans 15 residues. V was pared by 1 base and J by 4 bases, with 13 bases between. CDR3 amino acids: CASSLDNRVATEAFF. In nucleotides, the CDR3 is TGTGCCAGCAGCTTAGATAACAGGGTTGCCACTGAAGCTTTCTTT. The entire variable domain, with the rest obtained from reference TRBV7-8 and TRBJ1-1, is as follows: GAGVSQSPRYKVAKRGQDVALRCDPISGHVSLFWYQQALGQGPEFLTYFQNEAQLDKSGLPSDRFFAERPEGSVSTLKIQRTQQEDSAVYLCASSLDNRVATEAFFGQGTRLTVV.

This clonotype has a count of ten or more. This chain links TRBV5-5 with TRBJ2-6, with TRBD1 matching 7 bases. Losses at the gene ends were 4 bases for V and 0 bases for J; bases not matched to a gene: 4. Germline-derived CDR1 and CDR2 are SGHKS and YYEKEE (reference sequence). The CDR3 has 16 amino acids. CDR3 DNA: TGTGCCAGCAGCCGACAGGGTCTCTCTGGGGCCAACGTCCTGACTTTC. This codes for CASSRQGLSGANVLTF.

In this sample, this clonotype turned up many times. The J gene is TRBJ1-5, the V gene TRBV28; unclear D gene. V was trimmed by 5 bases and J by 4 bases, leaving 18 bases between them. The germline V gene encodes CDR1 MDHEN and CDR2 SYDVKM. The CDR3 sequence is 16 residues long. The CDR3 DNA follows: TGTGCCAGCAGTCCGCCCCGACCAGGCCGAAATCAGCCCCAGCATTTT. Translation: CASSPPRPGRNQPQHF.

This clonotype has ten or more counts. The chain recombines TRBV7-2 with TRBJ1-2; 9 bases match TRBD1. From germline, CDR1 is SGHTA and CDR2 FQGNSA. The length of the CDR3 is 13 residues. After removal of 5 bases from V and 12 bases from J, the junction contained 10 bases not matched to a gene. This CDR3 is CASSGRQGVVNTF. The CDR3 DNA is TGTGCCAGCAGCGGCAGACAGGGGGTGGTCAACACCTTC.

This clonotype has ten or more counts. The chain recombines TRBV7-8 with TRBJ2-7; 9 bases are shared with TRBD1. The junction had 11 bases not matched to a gene; V was cut back by 5 bases and J by 6 bases. Germline CDR1 SGHVS, CDR2 FQNEAQ. The CDR3 extends over 15 amino acids. This chain's CDR3 is CASSVGQGLGSEQYF. DNA of the CDR3: TGTGCCAGCAGCGTAGGACAGGGGTTGGGGTCCGAGCAGTACTTC.

This clonotype occurred many times. J is TRBJ2-7 and V is TRBV7-2; TRBD1 aligns across 8 bases. The germline V gene encodes CDR1 SGHTA and CDR2 FQGNSA. There are 15 residues in the CDR3. The V segment lost 3 bases and the J segment 4 bases; nucleotides outside the gene matches: 8. The CDR3 loop reads CASSFDRGTRYEQYF. The CDR3 DNA is TGTGCCAGCAGCTTCGACAGGGGTACTCGGTACGAGCAGTACTTC. The whole variable domain, filled in from reference TRBV7-2 and TRBJ2-7, reads GAGVSQSPSNKVTEKGKDVELRCDPISGHTALYWYRQSLGQGLEFLIYFQGNSAPDKSGLPSDRFSAERTGGSVSTLTIQRTQQEDSAVYLCASSFDRGTRYEQYFGPGTRLTVT.

V and J are TRBV15 and TRBJ1-1; D is uncertain. The CDR3 runs to 14 residues. Trimming shortened V by 0 bases and J by 4 bases, and 9 bases separated the two germline ends. Germline V gene lookup returns CDR1 LNHNV and CDR2 YYDKDF (reference sequence). The chain's CDR3 is CATSRDLAGTEAFF. CDR3 nucleotide sequence: TGTGCCACCAGCAGAGATCTCGCAGGCACTGAAGCTTTCTTT.

This clonotype was counted ten times or more. V gene TRBV7-2 combines with J gene TRBJ2-4, with TRBD1 identical over 10 bases. The V segment lost 1 base and the J segment 0 bases; nucleotides outside the gene matches: 6. CDR3 length: 18 residues. CDR1 is SGHTA, CDR2 FQGNSA, per germline. CDR3 nucleotide sequence: TGTGCCAGCAGCTTAGGGGGGACAGGGGCCTTAGCCAAAAACATTCAGTACTTC. It specifies CASSLGGTGALAKNIQYF.